The text below deals with one T cell receptor beta chain. This entry is derived from a study of cytomegalovirus exposure and HLA in healthy donors. The V segment lost 0 bases and the J segment 6 bases; nucleotides outside the gene matches: 8. Germline V gene lookup returns CDR1 SNHLY and CDR2 FYNNEI. The CDR3 length is 17 residues. TCRdb's copy holds only in-frame clones and misses some; the assay was immunoSEQ multiplex PCR. The sample contains 55,000 to 65,000 clones, approximately 90% of which appear only once. Input material: PBMCs. The origin of this receptor is a man aged 18 to 30 in good health and CMV-seronegative. V is TRBV2 and J is TRBJ2-1; 10 nucleotides align to TRBD2. CDR3 protein: CASSEASGRASGNEQFF. The DNA for the CDR3 is TGTGCCAGCAGTGAAGCCAGCGGGAGGGCCTCTGGCAATGAGCAGTTCTTC.